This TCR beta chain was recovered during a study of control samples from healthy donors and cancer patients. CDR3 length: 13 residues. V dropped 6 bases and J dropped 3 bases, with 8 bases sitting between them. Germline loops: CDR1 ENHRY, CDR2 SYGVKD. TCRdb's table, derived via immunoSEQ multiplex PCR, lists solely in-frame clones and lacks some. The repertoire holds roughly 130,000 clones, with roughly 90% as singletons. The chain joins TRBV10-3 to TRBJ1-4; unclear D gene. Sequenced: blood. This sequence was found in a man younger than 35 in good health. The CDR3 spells CAIRRVPNEKLFF. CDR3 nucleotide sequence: TGTGCCATCAGGAGGGTGCCTAATGAAAAACTGTTTTTT.